A selection of T cell receptor beta chains follows, all from one sample in a study of T cells after yellow fever vaccination. TCRdb ran MiXCR on the 5' RACE reads and lists one entry per CDR3 protein. The repertoire has under 300,000 distinct CDR3 sequences, approximately 6.7% of them found once; the top ten carry more than 1%. The source material was CD4+ T cells sorted from PBMCs, sampled on the day of the yellow fever booster vaccination. These receptors all stem from a man aged 25 to 40 who received the YFV17D yellow fever vaccine. CDR3s include the opening cysteine and the closing phenylalanine or tryptophan. The order of the fields is J gene, clone size, D gene, V gene, CDR3 protein, CDR3 DNA. D genes are given only for firm matches. Clone sizes are given selectively: once, few, many, or a class where the clone is expanded.

TRBJ2-5	few	NA	TRBV7-2	CASGVGETQYF	TGTGCCAGCGGGGTAGGGGAGACCCAGTACTTC
TRBJ1-4	NA	NA	TRBV7-2	CASSLEQKVNEKLFF	TGTGCCAGCAGCTTAGAACAGAAAGTTAATGAAAAACTGTTTTTT
TRBJ2-1	NA	NA	TRBV25-1	CASREGGRSSYNEQFF	TGTGCCAGCAGGGAGGGGGGCCGGAGCTCCTACAATGAGCAGTTCTTC
TRBJ1-2	few	TRBD1	TRBV5-4	CASSQDRATRGYTF	TGTGCCAGCAGCCAAGACAGGGCCACCCGGGGCTACACCTTC
TRBJ1-1	few	NA	TRBV7-8	CASSPVGGGTEAFF	TGTGCCAGCAGCCCGGTCGGGGGAGGGACTGAAGCTTTCTTT
TRBJ2-2	many	TRBD2	TRBV27	CASSLFRLAGANTGELFF	TGTGCCAGCAGTTTATTTAGGCTAGCGGGAGCGAACACCGGGGAGCTGTTTTTT
TRBJ1-5	few	NA	TRBV20-1	CSARESARGRNQPQHF	TGCAGTGCTAGAGAATCAGCCCGGGGGCGCAATCAGCCCCAGCATTTT
TRBJ2-7	NA	TRBD2	TRBV5-1	CASSHQGTSGRALEQYF	TGCGCCAGCAGCCACCAGGGGACTAGCGGGAGGGCCCTCGAGCAGTACTTC
TRBJ1-1	few	NA	TRBV9	CASSPQGRMNTEAFF	TGTGCCAGCAGCCCCCAGGGACGCATGAACACTGAAGCTTTCTTT
TRBJ2-5	few	NA	TRBV15	CATSRNPGDQETQYF	TGTGCCACCAGCAGGAATCCAGGGGATCAAGAGACCCAGTACTTC
TRBJ2-5	many	TRBD2	TRBV5-1	CASSSDPSGGRETQYF	TGCGCCAGCAGCTCGGACCCTAGCGGGGGTCGGGAGACCCAGTACTTC
TRBJ1-1	few	TRBD1	TRBV15	CATSRVGGQGDVRAFF	TGTGCCACCAGCAGAGTGGGGGGACAGGGAGACGTGCGAGCTTTCTTT
TRBJ2-1	few	TRBD2	TRBV19	CASSIVGGGDSYNEQFF	TGTGCCAGTAGTATAGTGGGCGGGGGGGATTCCTACAATGAGCAGTTCTTC
TRBJ1-6	many	NA	TRBV7-9	CASSLAEVSLHF	TGTGCCAGCAGCTTAGCCGAGGTGTCCCTCCACTTT
TRBJ2-7	many	TRBD1	TRBV5-1	CASSSGRQGLSYEQYF	TGCGCCAGCAGCTCGGGGCGACAGGGCCTCTCCTACGAGCAGTACTTC
TRBJ2-3	many	NA	TRBV5-5	CASSLAGGSTDTQYF	TGTGCCAGCAGCTTGGCCGGCGGGAGCACAGATACGCAGTATTTT
TRBJ2-1	few	TRBD1	TRBV6-1	CASRDRARNEQFF	TGTGCCAGCAGGGACAGGGCCCGAAATGAGCAGTTCTTC
TRBJ2-5	many	NA	TRBV18	CASSDQETQYF	TGTGCCAGCTCAGACCAAGAGACCCAGTACTTC
TRBJ1-5	many	NA	TRBV25-1	CASREAGTDQPQHF	TGTGCCAGCAGGGAGGCGGGGACGGATCAGCCCCAGCATTTT
TRBJ2-1	many	TRBD1	TRBV20-1	CSAREGTVSNEQFF	TGCAGTGCTAGGGAAGGGACAGTGTCTAATGAGCAGTTCTTC
TRBJ2-3	many	TRBD1	TRBV12-3/TRBV12-4	CASTPGQGLSVDTQYF	TGTGCCAGCACCCCGGGACAGGGGCTATCTGTAGATACGCAGTATTTT
TRBJ2-2	many	NA	TRBV18	CASSPKDTGELFF	TGTGCCAGCTCACCAAAGGACACCGGGGAGCTGTTTTTT
TRBJ2-1	many	NA	TRBV7-6	CASSFTTRGQFF	TGTGCCAGCAGCTTCACAACTAGAGGGCAGTTCTTC
TRBJ2-1	NA	NA	TRBV18	CASSPPVSDEQFF	TGTGCCAGCTCACCACCGGTCTCCGATGAGCAGTTCTTC
TRBJ2-5	many	TRBD2	TRBV4-3	CASSQDVSGKETQYF	TGCGCCAGCAGCCAAGATGTTAGCGGGAAAGAGACCCAGTACTTC
TRBJ2-3	NA	TRBD2	TRBV12-5	CASAQLLAGADTQYF	TGTGCTAGTGCCCAACTGTTAGCGGGAGCAGATACGCAGTATTTT
TRBJ2-4	many	NA	TRBV9	CASSVAPHDSGKNIQYF	TGTGCCAGCAGCGTAGCTCCTCACGACAGCGGTAAAAACATTCAGTACTTC
TRBJ1-4	NA	NA	TRBV6-2/TRBV6-3	CASSYSTRSREKLFF	TGTGCCAGCAGTTACTCGACCAGGTCGCGTGAAAAACTGTTTTTT
TRBJ2-1	NA	NA	TRBV12-3/TRBV12-4	CASSLRGPLYNEQFF	TGTGCCAGCAGTTTAAGGGGTCCCCTTTACAATGAGCAGTTCTTC
TRBJ1-1	many	TRBD1	TRBV7-2	CASSPGQGGRNTEAFF	TGTGCCAGCAGCCCCGGACAGGGAGGAAGGAACACTGAAGCTTTCTTT
TRBJ2-5	NA	TRBD2	TRBV20-1	CSARELSGRGKETQYF	TGCAGTGCTAGAGAACTGAGCGGGAGAGGCAAAGAGACCCAGTACTTC
TRBJ2-5	NA	TRBD2	TRBV6-1	CASAGLAGGPETQYF	TGTGCCAGTGCGGGACTAGCGGGAGGGCCCGAGACCCAGTACTTC
TRBJ2-5	few	NA	TRBV6-5	CASSSRARVGTQYF	TGTGCCAGCAGTTCCCGCGCCAGAGTCGGGACCCAGTACTTC
TRBJ2-2	many	TRBD2	TRBV5-4	CASSLMGLAGAPNTGELFF	TGTGCCAGCAGCTTGATGGGACTAGCGGGGGCCCCGAACACCGGGGAGCTGTTTTTT
TRBJ2-5	NA	TRBD2	TRBV7-7	CASSPSGGGETQYF	TGTGCTAGCAGCCCTAGTGGGGGGGGAGAGACCCAGTACTTC
TRBJ1-3	NA	NA	TRBV20-1	CSARGFGNTIYF	TGCAGTGCTAGAGGGTTTGGAAACACCATATATTTT
TRBJ2-6	few	NA	TRBV6-2/TRBV6-3	CASGYREGANVLTF	TGTGCCAGTGGTTACCGCGAAGGGGCCAACGTCCTGACTTTC
TRBJ2-6	NA	NA	TRBV19	CASRTAGANVLTF	TGTGCCAGTAGGACCGCCGGGGCCAACGTCCTGACTTTC
TRBJ2-2	many	TRBD2	TRBV5-1	CASSLELAGSTGELFF	TGCGCCAGCAGCTTGGAACTAGCGGGGAGCACCGGGGAGCTGTTTTTT
TRBJ1-1	few	NA	TRBV5-4	CASSRTAANTEAFF	TGTGCCAGCAGCCGGACAGCAGCGAACACTGAAGCTTTCTTT